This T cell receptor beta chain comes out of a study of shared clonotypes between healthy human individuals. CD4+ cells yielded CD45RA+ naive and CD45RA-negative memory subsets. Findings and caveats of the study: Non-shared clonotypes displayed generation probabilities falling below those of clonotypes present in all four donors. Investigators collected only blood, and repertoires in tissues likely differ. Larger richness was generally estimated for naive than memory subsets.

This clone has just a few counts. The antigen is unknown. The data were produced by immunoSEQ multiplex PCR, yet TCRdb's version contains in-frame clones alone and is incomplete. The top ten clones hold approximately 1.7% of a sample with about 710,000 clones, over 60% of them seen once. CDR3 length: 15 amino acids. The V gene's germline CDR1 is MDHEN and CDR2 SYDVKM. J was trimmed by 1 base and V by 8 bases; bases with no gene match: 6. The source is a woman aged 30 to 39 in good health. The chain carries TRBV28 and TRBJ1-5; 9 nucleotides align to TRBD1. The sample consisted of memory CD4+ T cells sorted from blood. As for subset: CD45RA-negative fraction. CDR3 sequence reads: CASATGQGSNQPQHF. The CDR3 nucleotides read TGTGCCAGCGCGACGGGACAGGGAAGCAATCAGCCCCAGCATTTT.